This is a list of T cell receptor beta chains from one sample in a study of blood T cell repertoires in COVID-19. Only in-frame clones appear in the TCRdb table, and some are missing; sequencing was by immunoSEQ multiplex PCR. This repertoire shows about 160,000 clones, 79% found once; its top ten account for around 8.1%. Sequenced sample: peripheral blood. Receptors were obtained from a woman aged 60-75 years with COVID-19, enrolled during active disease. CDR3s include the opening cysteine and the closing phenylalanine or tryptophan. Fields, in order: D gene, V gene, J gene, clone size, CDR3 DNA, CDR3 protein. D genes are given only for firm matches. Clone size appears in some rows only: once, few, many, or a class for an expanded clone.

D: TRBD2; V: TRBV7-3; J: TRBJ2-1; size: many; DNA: TGTGCCAGCAGCTTAACAGCGGGGGGGCTCAATGAGCAGTTCTTC; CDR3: CASSLTAGGLNEQFF
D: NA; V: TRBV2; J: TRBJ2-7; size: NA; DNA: TGTGCCAGCAGCCGCGACAGCTACGAGCAGTACTTC; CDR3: CASSRDSYEQYF
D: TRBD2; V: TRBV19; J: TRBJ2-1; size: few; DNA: TGTGCCAGTAGTATATTAGCGGGGGGAAATGAGCAGTTCTTC; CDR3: CASSILAGGNEQFF
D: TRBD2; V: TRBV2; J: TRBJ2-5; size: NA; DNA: TGTGCCAGCAGTCGGATCACTAGCGGGGGAGAGACCCAGTACTTC; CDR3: CASSRITSGGETQYF
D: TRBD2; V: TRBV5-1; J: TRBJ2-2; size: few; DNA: TGCGCCAGCAGCGGGAGGGTTAGCACCGGGGAGCTGTTTTTT; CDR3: CASSGRVSTGELFF
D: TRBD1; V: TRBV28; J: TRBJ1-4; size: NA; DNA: TGTGCCAGCAGTTTAGCGGGACAGGGCGGCCGTGAAAAACTGTTTTTT; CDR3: CASSLAGQGGREKLFF
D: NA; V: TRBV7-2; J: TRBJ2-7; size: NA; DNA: TGTGCCAGCAGCTTCCTAGGGGGGGACTACGAGCAGTACTTC; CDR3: CASSFLGGDYEQYF
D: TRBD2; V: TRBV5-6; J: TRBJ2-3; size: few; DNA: TGTGCCAGCAGCTTAGCGGGGGCGGGCACAGATACGCAGTATTTT; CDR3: CASSLAGAGTDTQYF
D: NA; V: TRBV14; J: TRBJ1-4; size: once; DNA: TGTGCCAGCAGCCAAGATCGTCAAAAACTGTTTTTT; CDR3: CASSQDRQKLFF
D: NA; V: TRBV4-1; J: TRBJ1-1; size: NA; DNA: TGCGCCAGCAGCTCGGGAGGGGACACTGAAGCTTTCTTT; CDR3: CASSSGGDTEAFF
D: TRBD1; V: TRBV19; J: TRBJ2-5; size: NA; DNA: TGTGCCAGTAGTATAGGACAGGGGGGAGAGACCCAGTACTTC; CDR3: CASSIGQGGETQYF
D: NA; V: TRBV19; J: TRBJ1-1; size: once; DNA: TGTGCCAGTACCCCATCCAGGGATTGGAACACTGAAGCTTTCTTT; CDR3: CASTPSRDWNTEAFF
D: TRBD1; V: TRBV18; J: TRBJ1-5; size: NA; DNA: TGTGCCAGCTCACCAGACCAGGGGGCATTTCAGCCCCAGCATTTT; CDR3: CASSPDQGAFQPQHF
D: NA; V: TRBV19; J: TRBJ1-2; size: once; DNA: TGTGCCAGTAGTCCAACGACAGAAAACTATGGCTACACCTTC; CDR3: CASSPTTENYGYTF
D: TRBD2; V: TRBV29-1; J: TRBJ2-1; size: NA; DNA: TGCGCAAGTGCTAGCGGATACAATGAGCAGTTCTTC; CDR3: CASASGYNEQFF
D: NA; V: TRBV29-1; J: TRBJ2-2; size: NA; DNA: TGCAGCGGGAAGGTGGGGAGCGACACCGGGGAGCTGTTTTTT; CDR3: CSGKVGSDTGELFF
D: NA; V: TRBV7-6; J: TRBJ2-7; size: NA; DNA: TGTGCCAGCAGCTTTTCGGGACATACCTACGAGCAGTACTTC; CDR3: CASSFSGHTYEQYF
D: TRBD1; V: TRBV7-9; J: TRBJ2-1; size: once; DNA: TGTGCCAGCAGCGTTCCCGGGACAGACAATGAGCAGTTCTTC; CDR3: CASSVPGTDNEQFF
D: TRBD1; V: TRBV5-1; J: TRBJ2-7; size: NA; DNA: TGCGCCAGCAGTCCAACTGGGGACAGGGCCTACGAGCAGTACTTC; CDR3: CASSPTGDRAYEQYF
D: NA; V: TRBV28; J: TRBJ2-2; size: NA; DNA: TGTGCCAGCAGCTCCAGGGTCGGGGAGCTGTTTTTT; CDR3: CASSSRVGELFF
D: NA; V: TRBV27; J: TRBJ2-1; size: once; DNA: TGTGCCAGCAGTTCGGAGCCGACAGGCCCACCCTCCAATGAGCAGTTCTTC; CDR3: CASSSEPTGPPSNEQFF
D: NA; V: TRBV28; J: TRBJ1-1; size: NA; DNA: TGTGCCAGCAGTCCTCGGACGGGGAGCACTGAAGCTTTCTTT; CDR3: CASSPRTGSTEAFF
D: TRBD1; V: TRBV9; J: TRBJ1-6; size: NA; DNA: TGTGCCAGCAGTGACAGGGAAAGCTCCTATAATTCACCCCTCCACTTT; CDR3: CASSDRESSYNSPLHF
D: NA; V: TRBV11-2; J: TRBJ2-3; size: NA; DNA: TGTGCCAGCTTTGGGCTAGCAACAGATACGCAGTATTTT; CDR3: CASFGLATDTQYF
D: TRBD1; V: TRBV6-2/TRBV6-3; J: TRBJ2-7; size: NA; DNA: TGTGCCAGCAGCGCCTCCGGGACAGGGCGCTTTCGGGAGCAGTACTTC; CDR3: CASSASGTGRFREQYF
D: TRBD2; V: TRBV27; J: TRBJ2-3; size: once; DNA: TGTGCCAGCAGTATCGGACTAGCATTAGATACGCAGTATTTT; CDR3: CASSIGLALDTQYF
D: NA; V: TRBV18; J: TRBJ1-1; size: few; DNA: TGTGCCAGCTCACTCTTTGGGCAGGGAAGTCAGGGGAGCACTGAAGCTTTCTTT; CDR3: CASSLFGQGSQGSTEAFF
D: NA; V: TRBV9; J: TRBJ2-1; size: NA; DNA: TGTGCCAGCAGCGGCCTCGGACTCGGTGAGCAGTTCTTC; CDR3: CASSGLGLGEQFF
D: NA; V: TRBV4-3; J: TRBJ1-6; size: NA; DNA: TGCGCCAGCAGCCAAGGCAGGGGTGTTAATTCACCCCTCCACTTT; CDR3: CASSQGRGVNSPLHF
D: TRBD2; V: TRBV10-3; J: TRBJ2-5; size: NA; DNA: TGTGCCATTGGGACTAGCGGGAGTCCGATGGAGACCCAGTACTTC; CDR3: CAIGTSGSPMETQYF
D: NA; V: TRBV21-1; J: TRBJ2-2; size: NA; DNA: TGTGCCAGCAGCCCCCCTGGATCAGGAGGGGGCTCAGTCACCGGGGAGCTGTTTTTT; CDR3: CASSPPGSGGGSVTGELFF
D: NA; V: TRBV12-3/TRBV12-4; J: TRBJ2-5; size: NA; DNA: TGTGCCAGCAGTTTAGGCTTAGGGGATGTTAAGTACTTC; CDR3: CASSLGLGDVKYF
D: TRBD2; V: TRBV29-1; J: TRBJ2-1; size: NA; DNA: TGCAGCGTTGGGGTAGCGGGAGGTCTTATACAGGGCAATGAGCAGTTCTTC; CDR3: CSVGVAGGLIQGNEQFF
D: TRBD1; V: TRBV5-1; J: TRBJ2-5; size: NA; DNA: TGCGCCAGCAGCTCTAACACAGGGGACCAAGAGACCCAGTACTTC; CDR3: CASSSNTGDQETQYF
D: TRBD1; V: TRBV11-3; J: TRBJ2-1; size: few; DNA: TGTGCCAGCAGCTTGAGGTCCGGGACAGGGCACTACAATGAGCAGTTCTTC; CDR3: CASSLRSGTGHYNEQFF
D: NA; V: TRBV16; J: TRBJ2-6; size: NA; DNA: TGTGCCAGCCGCCGGGAGCCCAGAGGTGGGGCCAACGTCCTGACTTTC; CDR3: CASRREPRGGANVLTF
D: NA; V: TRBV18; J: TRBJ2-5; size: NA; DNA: TGTGCCAGCTCACCATTGCGCCAAGAGACCCAGTACTTC; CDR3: CASSPLRQETQYF
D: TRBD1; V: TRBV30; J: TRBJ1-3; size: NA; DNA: TGTGCCTGGAGCGGGGACAGGTTCTCTGGAAACACCATATATTTT; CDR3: CAWSGDRFSGNTIYF
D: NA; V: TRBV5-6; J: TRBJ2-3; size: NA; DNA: TGTGCCAGCAGCTTGGTTAGTTATACGCAGTATTTT; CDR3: CASSLVSYTQYF
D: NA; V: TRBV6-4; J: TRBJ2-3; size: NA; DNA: TGTGCCAGCAGTGACTCGGGGCAAGATACGCAGTATTTT; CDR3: CASSDSGQDTQYF
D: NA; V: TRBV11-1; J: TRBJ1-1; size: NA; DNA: TGTGCCAGCAGCTTAGTCGGCAGGGCGAACACTGAAGCTTTCTTT; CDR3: CASSLVGRANTEAFF
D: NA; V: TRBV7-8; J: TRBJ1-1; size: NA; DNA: TGTGCCAGCAGCTTAGGAGAGAACACTGAAGCTTTCTTT; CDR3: CASSLGENTEAFF
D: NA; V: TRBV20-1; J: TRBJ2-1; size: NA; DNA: TGCAGTGCGTCGGGAGCCGAGCAGTTCTTC; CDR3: CSASGAEQFF
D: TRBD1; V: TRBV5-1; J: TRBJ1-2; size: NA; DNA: TGCGCCAGCAGCCTGACAGGGGGCGATTCAAGCTATGGCTACACCTTC; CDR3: CASSLTGGDSSYGYTF
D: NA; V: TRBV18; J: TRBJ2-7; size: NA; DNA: TGTGCCAGCTCACCGCCGACAGGTTCCTACGAGCAGTACTTC; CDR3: CASSPPTGSYEQYF
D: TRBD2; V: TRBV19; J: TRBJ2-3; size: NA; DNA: TGTGCCAGTAGTATTAGCGGGGACAGCACAGATACGCAGTATTTT; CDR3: CASSISGDSTDTQYF
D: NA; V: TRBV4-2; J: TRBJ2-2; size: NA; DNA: TGTGCCAGCAGCCAAGTGGAAGGAGATACCGGGGAGCTGTTTTTT; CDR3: CASSQVEGDTGELFF
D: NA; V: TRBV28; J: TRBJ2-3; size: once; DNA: TGTGCCAGCAGTCCCCGGACAGGCACAGATACGCAGTATTTT; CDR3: CASSPRTGTDTQYF
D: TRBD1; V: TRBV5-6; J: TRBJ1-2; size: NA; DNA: TGTGCCAGCAGCTATGGGACAGGGGGCGTCTATGGCTACACCTTC; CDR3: CASSYGTGGVYGYTF
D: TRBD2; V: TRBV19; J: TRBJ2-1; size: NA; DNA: TGTGCCAGTAGTGGGTTGGGGCTAGCGGTTTACAATGAGCAGTTCTTC; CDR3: CASSGLGLAVYNEQFF
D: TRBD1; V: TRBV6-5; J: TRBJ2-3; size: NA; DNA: TGTGCCAGCAAGGGGGCCGGGACAGGGGAAGATACGCAGTATTTT; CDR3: CASKGAGTGEDTQYF
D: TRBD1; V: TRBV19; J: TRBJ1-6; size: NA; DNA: TGTGCCAGTAGTTCAACACAGGGGGCTCGGTCACCCCTCCACTTT; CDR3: CASSSTQGARSPLHF
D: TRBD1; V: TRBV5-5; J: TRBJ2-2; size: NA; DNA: TGTGCCAGCAGCTACAGGGGGCATGCCGGGGAGCTGTTTTTT; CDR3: CASSYRGHAGELFF